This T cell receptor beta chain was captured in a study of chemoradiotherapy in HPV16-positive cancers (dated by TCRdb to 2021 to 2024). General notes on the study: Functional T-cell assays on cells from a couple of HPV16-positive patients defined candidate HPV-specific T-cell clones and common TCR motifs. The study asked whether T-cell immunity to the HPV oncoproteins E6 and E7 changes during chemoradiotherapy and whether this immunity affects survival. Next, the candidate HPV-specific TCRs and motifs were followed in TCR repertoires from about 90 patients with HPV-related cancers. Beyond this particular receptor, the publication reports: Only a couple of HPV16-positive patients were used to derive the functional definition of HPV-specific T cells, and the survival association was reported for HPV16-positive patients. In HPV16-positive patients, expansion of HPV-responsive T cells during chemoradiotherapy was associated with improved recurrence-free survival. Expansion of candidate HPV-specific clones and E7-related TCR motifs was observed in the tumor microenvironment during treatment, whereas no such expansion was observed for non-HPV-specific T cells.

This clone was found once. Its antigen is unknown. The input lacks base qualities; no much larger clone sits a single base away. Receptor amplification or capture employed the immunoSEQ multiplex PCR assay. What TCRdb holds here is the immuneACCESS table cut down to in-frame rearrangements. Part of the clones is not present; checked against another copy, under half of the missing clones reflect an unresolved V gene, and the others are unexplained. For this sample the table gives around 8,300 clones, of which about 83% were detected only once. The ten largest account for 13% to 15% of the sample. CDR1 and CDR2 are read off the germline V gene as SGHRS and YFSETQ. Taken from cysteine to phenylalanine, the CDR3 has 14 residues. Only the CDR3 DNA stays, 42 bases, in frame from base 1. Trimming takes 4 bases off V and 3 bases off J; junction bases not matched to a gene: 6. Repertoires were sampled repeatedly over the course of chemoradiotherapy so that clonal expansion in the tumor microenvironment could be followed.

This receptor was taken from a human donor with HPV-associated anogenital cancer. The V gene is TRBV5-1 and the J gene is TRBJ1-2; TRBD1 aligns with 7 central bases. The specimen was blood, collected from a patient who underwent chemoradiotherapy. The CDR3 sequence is CASSPGTDHYGYTF. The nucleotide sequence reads TGCGCCAGCAGCCCCGGGACAGATCACTATGGCTACACCTTC.